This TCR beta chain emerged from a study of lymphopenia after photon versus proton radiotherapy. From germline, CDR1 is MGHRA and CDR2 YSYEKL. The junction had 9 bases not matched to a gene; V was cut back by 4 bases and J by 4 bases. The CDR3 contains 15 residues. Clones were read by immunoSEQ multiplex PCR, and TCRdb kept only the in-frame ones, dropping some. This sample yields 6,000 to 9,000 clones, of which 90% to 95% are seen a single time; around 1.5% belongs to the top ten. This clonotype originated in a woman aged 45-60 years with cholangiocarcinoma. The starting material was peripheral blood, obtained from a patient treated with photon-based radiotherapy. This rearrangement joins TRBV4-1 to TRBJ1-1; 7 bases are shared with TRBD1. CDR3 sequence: CASSLVKGARTEAFF. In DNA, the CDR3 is TGCGCCAGCAGCCTAGTTAAGGGGGCGCGCACTGAAGCTTTCTTT.